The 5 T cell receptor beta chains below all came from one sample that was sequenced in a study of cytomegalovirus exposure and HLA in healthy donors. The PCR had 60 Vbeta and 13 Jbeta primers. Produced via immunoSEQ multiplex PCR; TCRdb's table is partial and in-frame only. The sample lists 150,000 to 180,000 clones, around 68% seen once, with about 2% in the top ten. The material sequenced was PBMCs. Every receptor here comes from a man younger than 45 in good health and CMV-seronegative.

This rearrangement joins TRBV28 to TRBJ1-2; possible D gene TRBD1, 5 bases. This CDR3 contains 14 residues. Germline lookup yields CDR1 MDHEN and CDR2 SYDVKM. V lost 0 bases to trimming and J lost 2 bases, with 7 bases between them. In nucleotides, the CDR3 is TGTGCCAGCAGTTTATGGGGGCCCAACTATGGCTACACCTTC. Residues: CASSLWGPNYGYTF.

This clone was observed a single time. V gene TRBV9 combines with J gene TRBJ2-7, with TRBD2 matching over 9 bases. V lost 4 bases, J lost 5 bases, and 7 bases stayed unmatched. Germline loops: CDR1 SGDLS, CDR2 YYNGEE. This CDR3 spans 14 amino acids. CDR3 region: CASSPRTSVDEQYF. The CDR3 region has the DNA TGTGCCAGCAGCCCTAGGACTAGCGTCGACGAGCAGTACTTC.

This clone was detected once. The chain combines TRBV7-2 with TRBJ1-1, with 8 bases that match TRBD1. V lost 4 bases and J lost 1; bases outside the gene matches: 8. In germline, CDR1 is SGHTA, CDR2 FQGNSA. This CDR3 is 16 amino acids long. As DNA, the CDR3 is TGTGCCAGCAGCTCTTCCAGGGGGCTACGGAACACTGAAGCTTTCTTT. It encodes CASSSSRGLRNTEAFF.

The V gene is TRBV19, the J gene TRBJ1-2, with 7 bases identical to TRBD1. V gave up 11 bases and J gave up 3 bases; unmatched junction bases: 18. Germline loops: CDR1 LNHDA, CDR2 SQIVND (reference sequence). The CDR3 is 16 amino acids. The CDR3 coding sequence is TGTGCCTCCAGGGGGACTCTCTACCGGAGGGACTATGGCTACACCTTC. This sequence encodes CASRGTLYRRDYGYTF.

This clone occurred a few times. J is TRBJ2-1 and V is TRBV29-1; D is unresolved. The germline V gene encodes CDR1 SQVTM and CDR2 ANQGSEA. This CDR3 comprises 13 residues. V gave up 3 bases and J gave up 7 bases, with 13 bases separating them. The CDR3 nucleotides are TGCAGCGTTGAGTTTGCCCCTCGGAATGAGCAGTTCTTC. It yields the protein CSVEFAPRNEQFF.